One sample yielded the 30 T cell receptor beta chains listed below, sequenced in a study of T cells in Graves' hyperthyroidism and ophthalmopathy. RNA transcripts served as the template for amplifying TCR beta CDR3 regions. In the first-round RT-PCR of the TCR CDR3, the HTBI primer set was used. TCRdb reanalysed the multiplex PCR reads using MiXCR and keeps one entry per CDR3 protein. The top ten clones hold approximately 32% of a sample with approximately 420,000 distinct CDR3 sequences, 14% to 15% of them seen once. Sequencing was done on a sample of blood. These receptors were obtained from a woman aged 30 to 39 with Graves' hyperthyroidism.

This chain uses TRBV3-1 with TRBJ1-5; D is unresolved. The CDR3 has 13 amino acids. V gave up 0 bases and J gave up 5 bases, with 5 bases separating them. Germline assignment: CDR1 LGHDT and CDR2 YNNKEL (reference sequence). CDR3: CASSQDRHQPQHF. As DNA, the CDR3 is TGTGCCAGCAGCCAAGACAGGCATCAGCCCCAGCATTTT.

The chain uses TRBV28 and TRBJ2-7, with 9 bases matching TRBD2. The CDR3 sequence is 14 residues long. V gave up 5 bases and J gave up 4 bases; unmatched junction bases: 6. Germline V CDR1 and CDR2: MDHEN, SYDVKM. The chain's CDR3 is CASSASSGNYEQYF. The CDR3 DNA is TGTGCCAGCAGTGCCTCTAGCGGGAATTACGAGCAGTACTTC.

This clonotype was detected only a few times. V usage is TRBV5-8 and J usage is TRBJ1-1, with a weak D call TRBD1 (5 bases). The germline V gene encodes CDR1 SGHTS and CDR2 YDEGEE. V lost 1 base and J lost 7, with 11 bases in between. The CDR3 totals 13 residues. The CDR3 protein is CASSLPGPGEAFF. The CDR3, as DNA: TGTGCCAGCAGCTTGCCGGGGCCGGGTGAAGCTTTCTTT.

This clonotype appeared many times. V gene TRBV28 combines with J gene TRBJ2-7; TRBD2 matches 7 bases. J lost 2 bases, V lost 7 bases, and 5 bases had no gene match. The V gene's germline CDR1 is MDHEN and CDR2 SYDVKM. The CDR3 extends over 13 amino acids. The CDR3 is CASTTGTTYEQYF. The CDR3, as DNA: TGTGCCAGCACAACCGGGACTACCTACGAGCAGTACTTC.

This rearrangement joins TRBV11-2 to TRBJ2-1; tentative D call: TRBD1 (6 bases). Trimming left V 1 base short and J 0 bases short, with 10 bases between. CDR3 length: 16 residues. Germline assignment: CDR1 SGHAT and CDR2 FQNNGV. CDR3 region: CASSLGADSSYNEQFF. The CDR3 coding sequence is TGTGCCAGCAGCTTAGGGGCGGACAGCTCCTACAATGAGCAGTTCTTC.

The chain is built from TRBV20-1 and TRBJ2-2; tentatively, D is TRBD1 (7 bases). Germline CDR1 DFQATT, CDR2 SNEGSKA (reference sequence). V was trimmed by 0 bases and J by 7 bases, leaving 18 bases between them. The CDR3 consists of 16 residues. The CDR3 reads CSARDLSQGEVGELFF. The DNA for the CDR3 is TGCAGTGCTAGAGATCTCTCCCAGGGGGAGGTCGGGGAGCTGTTTTTT.

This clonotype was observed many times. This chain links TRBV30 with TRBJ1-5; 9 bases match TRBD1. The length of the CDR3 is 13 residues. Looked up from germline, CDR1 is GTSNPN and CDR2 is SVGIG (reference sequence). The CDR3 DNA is TGTGCGGCCGGACAGGGGATAAATCAGCCCCAGCATTTT. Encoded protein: CAAGQGINQPQHF.

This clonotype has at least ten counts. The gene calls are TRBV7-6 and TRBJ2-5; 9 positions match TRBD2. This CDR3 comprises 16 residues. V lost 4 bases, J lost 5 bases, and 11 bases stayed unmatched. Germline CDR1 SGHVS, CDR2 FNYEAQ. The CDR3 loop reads CASSSHASGIGETQYF. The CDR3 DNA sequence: TGTGCCAGCAGCTCCCACGCTAGCGGGATTGGGGAGACCCAGTACTTC. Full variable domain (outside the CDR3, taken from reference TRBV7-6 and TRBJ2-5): GAGVSQSPRYKVTKRGQDVALRCDPISGHVSLYWYRQALGQGPEFLTYFNYEAQQDKSGLPNDRFSAERPEGSISTLTIQRTEQRDSAMYRCASSSHASGIGETQYFGPGTRLLVL.

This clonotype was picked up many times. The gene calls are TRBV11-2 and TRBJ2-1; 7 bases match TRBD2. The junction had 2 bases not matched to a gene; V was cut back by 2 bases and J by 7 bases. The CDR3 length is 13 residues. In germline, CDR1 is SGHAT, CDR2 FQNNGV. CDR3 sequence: CASSLWTRNEQFF. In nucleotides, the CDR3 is TGTGCCAGCAGCTTATGGACTAGAAATGAGCAGTTCTTC.

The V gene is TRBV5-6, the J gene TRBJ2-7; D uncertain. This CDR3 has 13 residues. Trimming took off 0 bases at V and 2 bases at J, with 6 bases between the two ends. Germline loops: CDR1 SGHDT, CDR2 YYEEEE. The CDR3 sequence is CASSLGDPYEQYF. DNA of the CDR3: TGTGCCAGCAGCTTGGGAGACCCCTACGAGCAGTACTTC.

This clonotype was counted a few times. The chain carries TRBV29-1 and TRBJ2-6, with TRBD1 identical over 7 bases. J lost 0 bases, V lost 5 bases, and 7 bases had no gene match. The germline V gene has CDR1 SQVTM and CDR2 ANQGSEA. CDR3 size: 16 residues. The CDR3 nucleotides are TGCAGCGTTCCGGGACAGCGTTCCTCTGGGGCCAACGTCCTGACTTTC. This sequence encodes CSVPGQRSSGANVLTF.

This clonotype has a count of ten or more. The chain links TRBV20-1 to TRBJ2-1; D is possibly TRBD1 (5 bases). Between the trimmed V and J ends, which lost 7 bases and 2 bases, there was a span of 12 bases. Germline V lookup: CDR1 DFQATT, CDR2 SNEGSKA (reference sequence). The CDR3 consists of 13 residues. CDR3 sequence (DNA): TGCAGTGTCGTTGGGGCGGCCTACAATGAGCAGTTCTTC. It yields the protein CSVVGAAYNEQFF.

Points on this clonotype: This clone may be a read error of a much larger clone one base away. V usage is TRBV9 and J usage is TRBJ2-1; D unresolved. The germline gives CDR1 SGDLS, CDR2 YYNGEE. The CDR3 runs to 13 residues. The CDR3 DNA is TGTACCAGCCGGGCCTACTCCTACAATGAGCAGTTCTTC. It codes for CTSRAYSYNEQFF.

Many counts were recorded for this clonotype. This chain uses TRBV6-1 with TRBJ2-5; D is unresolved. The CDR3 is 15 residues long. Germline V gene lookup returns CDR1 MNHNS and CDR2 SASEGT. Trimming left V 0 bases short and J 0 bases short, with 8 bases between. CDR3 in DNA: TGTGCCAGCAGTGAAGCGAGACCGTACCAAGAGACCCAGTACTTC. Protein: CASSEARPYQETQYF.

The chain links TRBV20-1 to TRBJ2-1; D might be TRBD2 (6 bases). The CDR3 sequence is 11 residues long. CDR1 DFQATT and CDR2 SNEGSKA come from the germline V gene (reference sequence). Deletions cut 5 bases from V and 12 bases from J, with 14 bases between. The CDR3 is CSAPAGPGQFF. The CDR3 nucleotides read TGCAGTGCTCCAGCGGGTCCAGGGCAGTTCTTC.

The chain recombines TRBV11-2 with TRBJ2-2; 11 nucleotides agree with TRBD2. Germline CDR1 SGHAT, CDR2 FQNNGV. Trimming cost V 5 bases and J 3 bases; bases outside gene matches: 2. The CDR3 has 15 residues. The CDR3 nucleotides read TGTGCCAGCAGCGGGGGACTAGCGGACACCGGGGAGCTGTTTTTT. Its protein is CASSGGLADTGELFF. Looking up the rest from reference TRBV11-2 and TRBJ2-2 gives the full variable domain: EAGVAQSPRYKIIEKRQSVAFWCNPISGHATLYWYQQILGQGPKLLIQFQNNGVVDDSQLPKDRFSAERLKGVDSTLKIQPAKLEDSAVYLCASSGGLADTGELFFGEGSRLTVL.

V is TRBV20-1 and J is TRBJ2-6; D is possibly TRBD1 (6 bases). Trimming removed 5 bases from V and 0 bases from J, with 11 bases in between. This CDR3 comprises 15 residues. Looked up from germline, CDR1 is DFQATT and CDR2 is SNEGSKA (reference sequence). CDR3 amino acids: CSAQQGASGANVLTF. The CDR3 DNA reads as TGCAGTGCTCAACAGGGCGCCTCTGGGGCCAACGTCCTGACTTTC.

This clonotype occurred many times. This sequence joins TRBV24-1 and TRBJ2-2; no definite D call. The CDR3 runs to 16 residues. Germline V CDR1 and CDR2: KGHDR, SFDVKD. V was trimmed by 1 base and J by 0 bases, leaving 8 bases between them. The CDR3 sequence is CATSDLSITNTGELFF. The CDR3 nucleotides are TGTGCCACCAGTGATTTAAGCATCACGAACACCGGGGAGCTGTTTTTT.

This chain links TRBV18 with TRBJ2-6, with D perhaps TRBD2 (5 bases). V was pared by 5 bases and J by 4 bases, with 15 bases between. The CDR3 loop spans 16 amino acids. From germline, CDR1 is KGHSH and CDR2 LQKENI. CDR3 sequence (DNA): TGTGCCAGCTCAGGATCGGGAAATTGGGGGGCCAACGTCCTGACTTTC. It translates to CASSGSGNWGANVLTF.

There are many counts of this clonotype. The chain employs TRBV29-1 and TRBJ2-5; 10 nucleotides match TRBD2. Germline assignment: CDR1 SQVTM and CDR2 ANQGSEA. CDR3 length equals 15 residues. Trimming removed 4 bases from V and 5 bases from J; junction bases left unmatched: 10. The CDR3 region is CSVAASGRAWETQYF. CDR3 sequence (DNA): TGCAGCGTTGCGGCTAGCGGGAGAGCTTGGGAGACCCAGTACTTC.

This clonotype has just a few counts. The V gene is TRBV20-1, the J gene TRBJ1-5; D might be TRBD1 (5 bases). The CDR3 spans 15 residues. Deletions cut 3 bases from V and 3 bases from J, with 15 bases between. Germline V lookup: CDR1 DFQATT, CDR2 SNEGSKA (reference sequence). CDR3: CSARAMGQFNQPQHF. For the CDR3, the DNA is TGCAGTGCTAGGGCTATGGGGCAGTTCAATCAGCCCCAGCATTTT.

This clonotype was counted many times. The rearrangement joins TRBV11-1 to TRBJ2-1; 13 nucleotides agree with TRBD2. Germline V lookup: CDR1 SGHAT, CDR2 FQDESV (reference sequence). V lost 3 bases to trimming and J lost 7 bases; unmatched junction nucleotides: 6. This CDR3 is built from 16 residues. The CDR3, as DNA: TGTGCCAGCAGCTTCGCCTCGACTAGCGGGAGGAATGAGCAGTTCTTC. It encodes CASSFASTSGRNEQFF. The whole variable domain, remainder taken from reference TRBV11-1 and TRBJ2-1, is EAEVAQSPRYKITEKSQAVAFWCDPISGHATLYWYRQILGQGPELLVQFQDESVVDDSQLPKDRFSAERLKGVDSTLKIQPAELGDSAMYLCASSFASTSGRNEQFFGPGTRLTVL.

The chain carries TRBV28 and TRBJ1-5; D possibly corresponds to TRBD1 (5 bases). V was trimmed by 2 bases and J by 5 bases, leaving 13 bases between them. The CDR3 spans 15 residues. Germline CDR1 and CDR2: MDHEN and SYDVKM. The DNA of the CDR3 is TGTGCCAGCAGTTTAGGCTCAGGGTTGTATCAGCCCCAGCATTTT. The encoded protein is CASSLGSGLYQPQHF.

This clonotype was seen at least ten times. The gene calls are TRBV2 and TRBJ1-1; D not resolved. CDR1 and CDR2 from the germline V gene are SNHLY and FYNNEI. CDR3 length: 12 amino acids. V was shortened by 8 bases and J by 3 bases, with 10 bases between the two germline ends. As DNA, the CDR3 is TGTGCCAGCTCTAGGAGGGACACTGAAGCTTTCTTT. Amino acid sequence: CASSRRDTEAFF.

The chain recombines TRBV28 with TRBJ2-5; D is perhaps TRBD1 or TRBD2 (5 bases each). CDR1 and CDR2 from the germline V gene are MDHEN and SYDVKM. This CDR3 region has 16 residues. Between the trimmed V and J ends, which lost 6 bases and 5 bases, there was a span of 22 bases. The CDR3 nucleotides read TGTGCCAGCAGCTTAAATGAGGGGAGTCGGTACGAGACCCAGTACTTC. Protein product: CASSLNEGSRYETQYF.

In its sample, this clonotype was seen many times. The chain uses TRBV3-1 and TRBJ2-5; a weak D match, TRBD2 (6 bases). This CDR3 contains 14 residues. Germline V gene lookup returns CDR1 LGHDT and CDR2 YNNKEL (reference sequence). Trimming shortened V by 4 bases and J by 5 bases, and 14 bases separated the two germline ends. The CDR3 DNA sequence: TGTGCCAGCAGCCTCGATATTGGGGGGGAGACCCAGTACTTC. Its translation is CASSLDIGGETQYF.

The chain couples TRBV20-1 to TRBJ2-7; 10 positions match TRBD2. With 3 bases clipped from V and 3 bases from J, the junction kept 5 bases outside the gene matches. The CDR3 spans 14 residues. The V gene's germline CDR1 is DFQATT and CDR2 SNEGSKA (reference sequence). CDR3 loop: CSASGLAELYEQYF. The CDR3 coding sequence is TGCAGTGCTAGTGGACTAGCGGAACTCTACGAGCAGTACTTC.

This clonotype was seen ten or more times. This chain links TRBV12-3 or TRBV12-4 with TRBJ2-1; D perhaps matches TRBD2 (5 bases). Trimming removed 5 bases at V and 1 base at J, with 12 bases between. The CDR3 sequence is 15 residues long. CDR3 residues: CASSQTRGSYNEQFF. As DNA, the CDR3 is TGTGCCAGCAGTCAAACCAGAGGGTCCTACAATGAGCAGTTCTTC.

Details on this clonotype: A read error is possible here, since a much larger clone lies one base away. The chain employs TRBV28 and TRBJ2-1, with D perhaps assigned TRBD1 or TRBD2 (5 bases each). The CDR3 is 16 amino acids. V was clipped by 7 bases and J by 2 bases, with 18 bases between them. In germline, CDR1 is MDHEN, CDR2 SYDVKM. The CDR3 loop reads CASNSSGRGAYNEQFF. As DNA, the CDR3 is TGTGCCAGCAATTCCTCAGGGCGAGGGGCCTACAATGAGCAGTTCTTC. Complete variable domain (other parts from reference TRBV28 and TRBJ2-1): DVKVTQSSRYLVKRTGEKVFLECVQDMDHENMFWYRQDPGLGLRLIYFSYDVKMKEKGDIPEGYSVSREKKERFSLILESASTNQTSMYLCASNSSGRGAYNEQFFGPGTRLTVL.

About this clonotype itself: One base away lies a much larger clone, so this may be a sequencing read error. The CDR3 sequence is CASSPRGGFPYEQYF. The CDR3 DNA is TGTGCCAGCAGCCCGCGGGGGGGGTTCCCCTACGAGCAGTACTTC. The genes are TRBV7-2 and TRBJ2-7, with TRBD2 matching over 9 bases. This CDR3 contains 15 residues. V dropped 5 bases and J dropped 2; count of bases not matched to a gene: 7. Germline loops: CDR1 SGHTA, CDR2 FQGNSA.